Sequencing of this T cell receptor (beta chain) was carried out in a study of blood T cell repertoires in COVID-19. Study overall: The study drew acute and convalescent COVID-19 samples from the United States, Italy and Spain.

Ages ranged from about 18 to 89 years, with residence in more than 20 US areas. Cohorts were based on clinical histories the participants reported. V shed 4 bases and J 4 bases; nucleotides not matched to a gene: 8. Per germline, CDR1 MGHRA and CDR2 YSYEKL. CDR3 length equals 17 residues. Authors' processing steps: Amplifying reference gene primers gave estimates of nucleated cell counts. Clones were sequenced by immunoSEQ multiplex PCR, and TCRdb holds only the in-frame ones, with some missing. D and trimming were read from the DNA, whereas the V and J calls and clone size are those reported in that table. The profile covers under 200,000 clones, with roughly 80% appearing a single time and 5.2% taken by the ten largest.

Sequences were obtained from PBMCs or T cells enriched from blood (not recorded which). V gene TRBV4-1 combines with J gene TRBJ1-5; 12 nucleotides match TRBD1. This receptor was identified in a woman aged 55-69 years with acute COVID-19. CDR3 bases: TGCGCCAGCAGCCGTGGGACAGGGGGCTATGGGAATCAGCCCCAGCATTTT. Translation: CASSRGTGGYGNQPQHF.